Included here is one T cell receptor (beta chain) sequence, with context. The data originate from a study of Ad26.COV2.S vaccination and SARS-CoV-2 variants. Only in-frame clones appear in the TCRdb table, and some are missing; sequencing was by immunoSEQ multiplex PCR. The sample consists of about 280,000 clones, 80% to 90% of them appearing once. This CDR3 has 12 amino acids. The V gene's germline CDR1 is LGHDT and CDR2 YNNKEL (reference sequence). The V and J ends lost 2 bases and 7 bases respectively, with 8 bases between them. The sample's treatment: 15 to 20 received Ad26.COV2.S at low or high dose, single or two shots; about 5 received placebo; per-sample allocation not given. Each sample was drawn 63 days after the first injection (of vaccine or placebo).

The sequences come from peripheral blood, collected in a trial of Ad26.COV2.S vaccine versus placebo. The TCR comes from a person between 18 and 65 years old who received the Ad26.COV2.S COVID-19 vaccine or a placebo. The chain links TRBV3-1 (or the pseudogene TRBV3-2) to TRBJ1-2, with D possibly matching TRBD1 (5 bases). The CDR3 region is CASSQQGSGYTF. The CDR3 DNA reads TGTGCCAGCAGCCAACAGGGATCTGGCTACACCTTC.